A single T cell receptor beta chain is shown here with its context. Its target antigen remains unknown. Per-base quality was not reported, and no clone a single base away is much larger than it. The data are from a study of control samples from healthy donors and cancer patients (dated by TCRdb to the early 2020s). The library was produced with the immunoSEQ multiplex PCR assay. TCRdb stores this immuneACCESS table with in-frame sequences only. Part of the clones is absent; in the studies checked, under half of the shortfall reflects unresolved V genes, and no reason is known for the rest. This sample is represented by roughly 27,000 clones; approximately 91% of them were singletons. Of the sample, 13% falls within the top ten clones. The CDR3 spans 14 residues, from the cysteine through the phenylalanine. Only CDR3 DNA is held: 42 bases, read in frame from base 1. At the junction V is shortened by 2 bases and J by 9 bases, with 14 bases in between. CDR1 and CDR2, per the germline V gene (reference sequence), are MNHEY and SMNVEV.

The chain links TRBV27 with TRBJ2-1; the D gene identity is not certain. Material for sequencing was PBMCs. The clonotype originates from a man aged 50-59 years with lung cancer. In nucleotides, the sequence is TGTGCCAGCAGTTTAGGTCCCATCGGACGTGAGCAGTTCTTC. This codes for CASSLGPIGREQFF.